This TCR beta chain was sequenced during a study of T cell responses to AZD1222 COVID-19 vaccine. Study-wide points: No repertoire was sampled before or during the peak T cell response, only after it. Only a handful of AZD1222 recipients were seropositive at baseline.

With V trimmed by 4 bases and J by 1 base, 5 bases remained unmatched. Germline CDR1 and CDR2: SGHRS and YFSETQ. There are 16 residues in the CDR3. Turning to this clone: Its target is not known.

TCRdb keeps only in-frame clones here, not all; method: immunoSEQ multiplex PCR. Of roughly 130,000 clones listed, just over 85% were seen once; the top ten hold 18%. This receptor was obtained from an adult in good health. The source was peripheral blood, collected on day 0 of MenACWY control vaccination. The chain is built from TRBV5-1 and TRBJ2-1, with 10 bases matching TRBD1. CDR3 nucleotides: TGCGCCAGCAGCCCTTCGGGACAGGGGTCCTACAATGAGCAGTTCTTC. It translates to CASSPSGQGSYNEQFF. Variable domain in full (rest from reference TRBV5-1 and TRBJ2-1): KAGVTQTPRYLIKTRGQQVTLSCSPISGHRSVSWYQQTPGQGLQFLFEYFSETQRNKGNFPGRFSGRQFSNSRSEMNVSTLELGDSALYLCASSPSGQGSYNEQFFGPGTRLTVL.